This TCR beta chain derives from a study of control samples from healthy donors and cancer patients. Only in-frame clones appear in the TCRdb table, and some are missing; sequencing was by immunoSEQ multiplex PCR. The sample carries 90,000 to 100,000 clones, 79% recorded once. The CDR3 is made up of 14 amino acids. V lost 6 bases and J lost 5, with 16 bases in between. Germline values: CDR1 MNHEY, CDR2 SVGAGI. The receptor was isolated from a woman aged 25 to 45 in good health. The chain is built from TRBV6-5 and TRBJ1-2; tentatively, D is TRBD1 (5 bases). Source material: blood. As DNA, the CDR3 is TGTGCCAGCAGACCGGACGGGACCGTTTATGGCTACACCTTC. Translating gives CASRPDGTVYGYTF.